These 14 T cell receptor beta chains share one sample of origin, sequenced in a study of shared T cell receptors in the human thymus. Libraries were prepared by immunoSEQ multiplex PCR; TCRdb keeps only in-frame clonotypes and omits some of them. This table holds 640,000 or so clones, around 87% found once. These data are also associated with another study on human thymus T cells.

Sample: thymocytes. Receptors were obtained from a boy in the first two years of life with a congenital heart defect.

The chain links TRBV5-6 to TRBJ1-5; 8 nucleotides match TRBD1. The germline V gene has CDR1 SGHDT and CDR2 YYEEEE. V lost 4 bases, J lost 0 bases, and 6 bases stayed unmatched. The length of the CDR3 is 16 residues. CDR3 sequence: CASSLGQGYSNQPQHF. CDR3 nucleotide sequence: TGTGCCAGCAGCCTTGGACAGGGCTATAGCAATCAGCCCCAGCATTTT.

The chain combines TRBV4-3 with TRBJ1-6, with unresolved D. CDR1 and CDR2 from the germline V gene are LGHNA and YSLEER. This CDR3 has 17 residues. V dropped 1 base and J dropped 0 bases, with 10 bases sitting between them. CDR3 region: CASSQGGLSSYNSPLHF. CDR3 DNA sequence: TGCGCCAGCAGCCAAGGTGGCTTAAGCTCCTATAATTCACCCCTCCACTTT.

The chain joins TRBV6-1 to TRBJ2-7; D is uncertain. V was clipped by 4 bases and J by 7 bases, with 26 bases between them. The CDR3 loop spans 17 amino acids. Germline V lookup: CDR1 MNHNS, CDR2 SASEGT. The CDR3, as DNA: TGTGCCAGCAGTGGACACCGTTTGCCATCCACAAATAGGGAGCAGTACTTC. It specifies CASSGHRLPSTNREQYF.

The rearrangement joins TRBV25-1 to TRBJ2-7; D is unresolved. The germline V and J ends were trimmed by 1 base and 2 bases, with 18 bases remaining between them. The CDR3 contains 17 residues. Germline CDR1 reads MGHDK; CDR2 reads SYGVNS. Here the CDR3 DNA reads TGTGCCAGCAGTGAATTCCCCCCCTTGACGGGTCCCTACGAGCAGTACTTC. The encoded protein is CASSEFPPLTGPYEQYF.

In DNA form, the CDR3 reads TGTGCCAGCAGTGGCGGGAGCTCCTACGAGCAGTACTTC. Encoded protein: CASSGGSSYEQYF. This sequence joins TRBV7-9 and TRBJ2-7; TRBD2 aligns across 7 bases. This CDR3 spans 13 amino acids. In germline, CDR1 is SEHNR, CDR2 FQNEAQ (reference sequence). V dropped 6 bases and J dropped 0; count of bases not matched to a gene: 2.

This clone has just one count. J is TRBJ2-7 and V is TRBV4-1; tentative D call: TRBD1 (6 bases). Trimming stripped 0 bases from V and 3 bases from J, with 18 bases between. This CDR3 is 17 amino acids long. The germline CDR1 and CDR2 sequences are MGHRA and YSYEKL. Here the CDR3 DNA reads TGCGCCAGCAGCCAAGATGGGAAAGGAAACAGGGTCTACGAGCAGTACTTC. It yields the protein CASSQDGKGNRVYEQYF.

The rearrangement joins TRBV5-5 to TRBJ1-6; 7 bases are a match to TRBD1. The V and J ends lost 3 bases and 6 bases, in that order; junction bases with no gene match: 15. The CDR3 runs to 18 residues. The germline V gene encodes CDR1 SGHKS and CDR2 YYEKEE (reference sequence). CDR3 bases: TGTGCCAGCAGCTGGGCCGCTCCAGACAGGGACTTTAATTCACCCCTCCACTTT. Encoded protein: CASSWAAPDRDFNSPLHF.

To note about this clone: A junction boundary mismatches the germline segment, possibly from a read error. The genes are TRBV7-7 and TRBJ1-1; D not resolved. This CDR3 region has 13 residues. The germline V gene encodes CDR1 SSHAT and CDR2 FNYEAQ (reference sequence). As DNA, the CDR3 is TGTGCTAGCAGCTTCAGGTTGAGAACTGAAGCTTTCTTT. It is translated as CASSFRLRTEAFF. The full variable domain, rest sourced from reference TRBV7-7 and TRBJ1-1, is GAGVSQSPRYKVTKRGQDVTLRCDPISSHATLYWYQQALGQGPEFLTYFNYEAQPDKSGLPSDRFSAERPEGSISTLTIQRTEQRDSAMYRCASSFRLRTEAFFGQGTRLTVV.

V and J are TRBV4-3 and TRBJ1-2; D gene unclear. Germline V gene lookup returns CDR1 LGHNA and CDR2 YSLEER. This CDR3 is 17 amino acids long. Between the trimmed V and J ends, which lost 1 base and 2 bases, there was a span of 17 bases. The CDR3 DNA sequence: TGCGCCAGCAGCCAAGCCCAACCTATAAGAGGGAACTATGGCTACACCTTC. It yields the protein CASSQAQPIRGNYGYTF.

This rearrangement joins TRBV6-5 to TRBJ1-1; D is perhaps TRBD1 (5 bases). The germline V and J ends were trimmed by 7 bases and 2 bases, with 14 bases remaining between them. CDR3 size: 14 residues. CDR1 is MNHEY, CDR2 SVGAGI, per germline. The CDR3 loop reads CASTPQGPNTEAFF. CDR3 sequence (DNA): TGTGCCAGCACCCCGCAGGGTCCTAACACTGAAGCTTTCTTT.

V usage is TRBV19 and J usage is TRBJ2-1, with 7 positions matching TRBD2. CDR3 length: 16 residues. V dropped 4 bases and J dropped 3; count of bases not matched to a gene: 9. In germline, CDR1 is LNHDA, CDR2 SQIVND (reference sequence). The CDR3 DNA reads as TGTGCCAGTAGTACCCCCGGACTAGATAGCTACAATGAGCAGTTCTTC. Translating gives CASSTPGLDSYNEQFF.

This CDR3 reads CASSGQGLKTQYF. In DNA, the CDR3 is TGTGCCAGCAGCGGACAGGGTCTGAAGACCCAGTACTTC. V usage is TRBV6-5 and J usage is TRBJ2-5, with TRBD1 matching 8 bases. CDR1 MNHEY and CDR2 SVGAGI come from the germline V gene. The CDR3 sequence is 13 residues long. J lost 6 bases, V lost 6 bases, and 6 bases had no gene match.

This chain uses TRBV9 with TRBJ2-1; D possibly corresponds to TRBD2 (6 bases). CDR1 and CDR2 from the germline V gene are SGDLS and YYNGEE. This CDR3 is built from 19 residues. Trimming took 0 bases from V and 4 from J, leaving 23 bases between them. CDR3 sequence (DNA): TGTGCCAGCAGCGTAGCTGGGGATTGGGGGGACTCGTTGTACAATGAGCAGTTCTTC. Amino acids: CASSVAGDWGDSLYNEQFF. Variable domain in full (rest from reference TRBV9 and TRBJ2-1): DSGVTQTPKHLITATGQRVTLRCSPRSGDLSVYWYQQSLDQGLQFLIQYYNGEERAKGNILERFSAQQFPDLHSELNLSSLELGDSALYFCASSVAGDWGDSLYNEQFFGPGTRLTVL.

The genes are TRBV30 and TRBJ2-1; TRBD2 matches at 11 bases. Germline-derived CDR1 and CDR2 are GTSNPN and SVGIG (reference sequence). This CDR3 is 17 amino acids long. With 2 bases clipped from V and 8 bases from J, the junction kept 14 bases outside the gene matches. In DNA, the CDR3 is TGTGCCTGGAGTTCGGTGGTAGCGGGGGGGGAATTCCATGAGCAGTTCTTC. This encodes CAWSSVVAGGEFHEQFF.